The TCR beta chain described here comes from a study of blood T cell repertoires in COVID-19. With 1 base clipped from V and 0 bases from J, the junction kept 3 bases outside the gene matches. Germline lookup yields CDR1 SGHTA and CDR2 FQGNSA. The CDR3 loop spans 15 amino acids. Sequenced by immunoSEQ multiplex PCR; TCRdb stores in-frame clones only, minus some. The sample carries fewer than 85,000 clones, approximately 88% recorded once. This clonotype was sampled from a man between 50 and 59 years old with active COVID-19. Sequencing was performed on peripheral blood. The V gene is TRBV7-2, the J gene TRBJ2-7; TRBD1 matches 7 bases. This CDR3 reads CASSLGQGNSYEQYF. CDR3 in DNA: TGTGCCAGCAGCTTAGGACAGGGAAACTCCTACGAGCAGTACTTC.